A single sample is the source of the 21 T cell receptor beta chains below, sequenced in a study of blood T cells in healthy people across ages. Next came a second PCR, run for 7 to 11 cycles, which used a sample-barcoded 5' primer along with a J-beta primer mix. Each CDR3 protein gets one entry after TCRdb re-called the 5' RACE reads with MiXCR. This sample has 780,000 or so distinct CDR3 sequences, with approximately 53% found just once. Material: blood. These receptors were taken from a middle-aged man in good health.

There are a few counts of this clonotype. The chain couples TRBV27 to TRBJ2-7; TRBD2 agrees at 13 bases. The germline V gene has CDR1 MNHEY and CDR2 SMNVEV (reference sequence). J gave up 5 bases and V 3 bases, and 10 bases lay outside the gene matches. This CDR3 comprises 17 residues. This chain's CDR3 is CASSLLWTSGSTHEQYF. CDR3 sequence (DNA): TGTGCCAGCAGTTTGTTGTGGACTAGCGGGAGTACCCACGAGCAGTACTTC.

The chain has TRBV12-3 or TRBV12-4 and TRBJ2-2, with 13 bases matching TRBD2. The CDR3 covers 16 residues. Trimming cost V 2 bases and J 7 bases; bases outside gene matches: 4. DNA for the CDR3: TGTGCCAGCAGTTTAACTAGCGGGGGGGCTAACGGGGAGCTGTTTTTT. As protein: CASSLTSGGANGELFF.

The CDR3 reads CASSLRAGSETQYF. The CDR3 nucleotides read TGTGCCAGCAGCCTCCGGGCAGGGTCAGAGACCCAGTACTTC. This chain links TRBV6-6 with TRBJ2-5, with a weak D call TRBD1 (5 bases). This CDR3 is built from 14 residues. V shed 6 bases and J shed 4 bases, with 15 bases lying between them. Germline V gives CDR1 MNHNY, CDR2 SVGAGI (reference sequence).

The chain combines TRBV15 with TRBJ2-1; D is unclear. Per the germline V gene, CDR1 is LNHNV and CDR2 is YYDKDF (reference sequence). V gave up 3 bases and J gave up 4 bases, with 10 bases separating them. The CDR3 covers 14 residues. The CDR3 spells CATSRATSYNEQFF. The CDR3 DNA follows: TGTGCCACCAGCAGGGCCACCAGTTACAATGAGCAGTTCTTC.

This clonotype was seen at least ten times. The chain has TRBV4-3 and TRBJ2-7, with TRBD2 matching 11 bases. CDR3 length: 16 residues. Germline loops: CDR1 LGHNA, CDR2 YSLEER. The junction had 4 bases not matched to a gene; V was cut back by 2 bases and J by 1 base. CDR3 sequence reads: CASSQTSGSTSYEQYF. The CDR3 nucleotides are TGCGCCAGCAGCCAAACTAGCGGGAGTACGTCCTACGAGCAGTACTTC.

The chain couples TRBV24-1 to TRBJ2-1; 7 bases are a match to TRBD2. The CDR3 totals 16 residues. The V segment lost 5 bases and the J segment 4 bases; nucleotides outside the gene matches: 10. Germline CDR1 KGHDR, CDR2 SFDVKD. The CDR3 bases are TGTGCCACCAGTGGCCTAGCGGCAGGATGGTACAATGAGCAGTTCTTC. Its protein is CATSGLAAGWYNEQFF.

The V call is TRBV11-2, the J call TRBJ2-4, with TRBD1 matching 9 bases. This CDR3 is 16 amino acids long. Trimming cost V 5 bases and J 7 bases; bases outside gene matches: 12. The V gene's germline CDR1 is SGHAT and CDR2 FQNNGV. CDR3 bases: TGTGCCAGCAGCACCCACAGGGGGCGAGATTGGAACATTCAGTACTTC. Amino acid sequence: CASSTHRGRDWNIQYF.

The CDR3 nucleotides are TGCAGTGCTACAAAGTCCGCAACTAATGAAAAACTGTTTTTT. It specifies CSATKSATNEKLFF. The chain couples TRBV20-1 to TRBJ1-4; no firm D call. The CDR3 runs 14 residues. Germline V gene data show CDR1 as DFQATT and CDR2 as SNEGSKA (reference sequence). The V and J ends lost 4 bases and 0 bases respectively, with 9 bases between them.

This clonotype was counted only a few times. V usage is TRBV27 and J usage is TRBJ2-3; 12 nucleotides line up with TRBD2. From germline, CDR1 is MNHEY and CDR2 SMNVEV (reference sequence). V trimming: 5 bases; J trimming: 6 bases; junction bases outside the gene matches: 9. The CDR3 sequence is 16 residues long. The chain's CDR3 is CASSNRLAGASDTQYF. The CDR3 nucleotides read TGTGCCAGCAGTAATCGACTAGCGGGAGCTTCGGATACGCAGTATTTT.

The CDR3 bases are TGTGCCAGCCAAAACTTATGGGGGACTGAACAATTCTTTAACTATGGCTACACCTTC. It codes for CASQNLWGTEQFFNYGYTF. This chain joins TRBV6-1 and TRBJ1-2; TRBD1 might be the D (5 bases). The CDR3 spans 19 residues. CDR1 and CDR2 from the germline V gene are MNHNS and SASEGT. V lost 8 bases and J lost 1, with 29 bases in between.

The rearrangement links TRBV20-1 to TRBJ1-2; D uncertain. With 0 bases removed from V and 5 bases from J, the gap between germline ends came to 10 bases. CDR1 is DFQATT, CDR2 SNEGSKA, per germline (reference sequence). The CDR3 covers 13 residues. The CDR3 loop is CSARDGSTYGYTF. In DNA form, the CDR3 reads TGCAGTGCTAGAGATGGCAGTACTTATGGCTACACCTTC.

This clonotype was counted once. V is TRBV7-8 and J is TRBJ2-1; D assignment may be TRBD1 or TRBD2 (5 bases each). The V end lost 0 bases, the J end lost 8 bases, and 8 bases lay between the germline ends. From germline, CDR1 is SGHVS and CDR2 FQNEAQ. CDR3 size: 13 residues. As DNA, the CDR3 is TGTGCCAGCAGCTTAGCCGGGACCGATGAGCAGTTCTTC. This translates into CASSLAGTDEQFF.

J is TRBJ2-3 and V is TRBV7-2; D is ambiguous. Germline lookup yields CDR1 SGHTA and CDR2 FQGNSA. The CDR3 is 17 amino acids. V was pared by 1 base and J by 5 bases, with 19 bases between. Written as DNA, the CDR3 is TGTGCCAGCAGCTTAGAGTTGCTTGGGCGTGCAAAAGATACGCAGTATTTT. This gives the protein CASSLELLGRAKDTQYF.

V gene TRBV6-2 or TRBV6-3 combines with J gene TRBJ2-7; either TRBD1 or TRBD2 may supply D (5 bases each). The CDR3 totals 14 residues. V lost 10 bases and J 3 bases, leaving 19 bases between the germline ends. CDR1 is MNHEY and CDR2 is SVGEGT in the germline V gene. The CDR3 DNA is TGTGCCATCTCTTTAACCGGGACCCACTACGAGCAGTACTTC. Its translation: CAISLTGTHYEQYF.

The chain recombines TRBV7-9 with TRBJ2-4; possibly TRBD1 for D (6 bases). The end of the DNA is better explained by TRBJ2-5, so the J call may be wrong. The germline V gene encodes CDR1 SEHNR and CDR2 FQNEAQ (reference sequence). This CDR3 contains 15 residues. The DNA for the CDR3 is TGTGCCAGCAGCCCCCTCTGGGGGCCTCAAGAGACCCAGTACTTC. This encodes CASSPLWGPQETQYF.

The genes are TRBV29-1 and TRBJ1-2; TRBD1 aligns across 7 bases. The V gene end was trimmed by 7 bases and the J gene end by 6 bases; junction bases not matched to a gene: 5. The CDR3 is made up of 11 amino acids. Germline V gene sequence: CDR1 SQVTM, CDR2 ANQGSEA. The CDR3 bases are TGCAGCGGCAGGGGGGGCGATGGCTACACCTTC. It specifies CSGRGGDGYTF.

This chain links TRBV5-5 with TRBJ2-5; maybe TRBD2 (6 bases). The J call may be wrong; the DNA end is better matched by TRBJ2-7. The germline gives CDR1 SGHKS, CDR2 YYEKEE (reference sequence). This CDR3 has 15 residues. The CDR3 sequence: CASSLDGGQGDEQYF. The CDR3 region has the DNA TGTGCCAGCAGCTTGGATGGAGGGCAAGGTGACGAGCAGTACTTC.

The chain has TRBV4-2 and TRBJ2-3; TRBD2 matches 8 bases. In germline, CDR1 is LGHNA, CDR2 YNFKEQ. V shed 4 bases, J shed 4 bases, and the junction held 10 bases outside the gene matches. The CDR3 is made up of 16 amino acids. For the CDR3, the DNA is TGTGCCAGCAGCCCCGATGGAGCGGGGGATGCAGATACGCAGTATTTT. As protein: CASSPDGAGDADTQYF.

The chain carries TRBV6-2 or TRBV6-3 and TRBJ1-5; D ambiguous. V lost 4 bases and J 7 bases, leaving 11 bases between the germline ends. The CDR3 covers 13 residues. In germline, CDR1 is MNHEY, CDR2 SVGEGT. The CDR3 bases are TGTGCCAGCAGTTTACCAGGATGGCAGCCCCAGCATTTT. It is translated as CASSLPGWQPQHF.

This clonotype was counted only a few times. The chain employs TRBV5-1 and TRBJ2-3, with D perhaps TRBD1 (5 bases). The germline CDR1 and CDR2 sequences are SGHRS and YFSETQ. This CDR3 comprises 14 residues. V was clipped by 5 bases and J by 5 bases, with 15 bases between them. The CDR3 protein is CASRQGPGEDTQYF. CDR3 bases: TGCGCCAGCAGGCAGGGTCCAGGAGAAGATACGCAGTATTTT. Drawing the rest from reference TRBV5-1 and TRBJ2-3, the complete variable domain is KAGVTQTPRYLIKTRGQQVTLSCSPISGHRSVSWYQQTPGQGLQFLFEYFSETQRNKGNFPGRFSGRQFSNSRSEMNVSTLELGDSALYLCASRQGPGEDTQYFGPGTRLTVL.

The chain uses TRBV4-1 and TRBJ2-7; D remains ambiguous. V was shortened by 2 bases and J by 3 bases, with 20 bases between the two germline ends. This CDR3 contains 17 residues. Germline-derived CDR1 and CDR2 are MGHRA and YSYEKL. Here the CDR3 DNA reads TGCGCCAGCAGCCAATCTCCGCTTCGCGGTAGCCGCTACGAGCAGTACTTC. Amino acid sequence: CASSQSPLRGSRYEQYF.